These T cell receptor beta chains were read from a single sample in a study of T cell repertoires in cytomegalovirus infection. Antigens of these TCRs are unknown. MiXCR was run by TCRdb on the reads, yielding one entry per CDR3 protein. The data contain hundreds of thousands of distinct CDR3 sequences, about 29% of them singletons. The source material was cultured PBMCs, sampled from culture after CMV antigen stimulation. The receptors stem from a human donor in good health (CMV status not recorded). Some clones in this sample may be carry-over from other donors' samples. Both conserved end residues are part of each CDR3.

cdr3_length	v_call	j_call	cdr3_aa
19	TRBV4-1	TRBJ2-4	CASSPGIIAGAGAKNIQYF
15	TRBV7-8	TRBJ2-7	CASSFSSGNPYEQYF
18	TRBV20-1	TRBJ2-1	CSARSRDLVRTPYNEQFF
11	TRBV7-2	TRBJ2-7	CASGLNYEQYF
15	TRBV19	TRBJ2-2	CASRGTGIGTGELFF
17	TRBV27	TRBJ1-2	CASSDRRGGDPNYGYTF
13	TRBV29-1	TRBJ1-3	CSVAPIGVGTIYF
13	TRBV3-1	TRBJ1-2	CASSQDSRHGYTF
14	TRBV12-3/TRBV12-4	TRBJ2-1	CASSSCQGACEQFF
16	TRBV4-1	TRBJ2-1	CASSPFVQAAYNEQFF
16	TRBV28	TRBJ2-7	CASSSVGTGLSYEQYF
14	TRBV27	TRBJ2-7	CASSSNPRQTEQYF
15	TRBV12-3/TRBV12-4	TRBJ2-1	CASSFPSSRGDEQFF
13	TRBV2	TRBJ1-6	CASSRQGDSPLHF
16	TRBV11-2	TRBJ1-4	CASSLQQWATNEKLFF
13	TRBV7-2	TRBJ1-5	CASSLQNPQPQHF
15	TRBV12-3/TRBV12-4	TRBJ1-5	CASSSPGSPPLPQHF
14	TRBV12-5	TRBJ1-4	CASGLSSTNEKLFF
13	TRBV7-2	TRBJ1-3	CASSFGPGNTIYF
17	TRBV5-4	TRBJ2-1	CASSPSSGRGAWDEQFF
15	TRBV5-1	TRBJ2-1	CASSPAPTRGYEQFF
17	TRBV11-2	TRBJ1-1	CASSLRTGLNLNTEAFF
19	TRBV28	TRBJ1-4	CASSFKPGQGPATNEKLFF
14	TRBV6-1	TRBJ1-1	CASSEGRSGAEAFF
20	TRBV19	TRBJ2-1	CASSIVRLAGFGASYNEQFF
16	TRBV9	TRBJ2-3	CASSLAGGISTDTQYF
15	TRBV7-8	TRBJ1-1	CASSVSSTGNTEAFF
14	TRBV7-2	TRBJ2-7	CASSSTGTSPEQYF
17	TRBV3-1	TRBJ2-3	CASSQDGTATFTDTQYF
16	TRBV7-3	TRBJ1-4	CASSSPRGRGNEKLFF
15	TRBV10-3	TRBJ2-3	CAISESRGATDTQYF
13	TRBV6-5	TRBJ1-5	CASRRAKNQPQHF
18	TRBV7-9	TRBJ2-6	CASRSPGTGLSGANVLTF
15	TRBV5-1	TRBJ1-1	CASSWTGTANTEAFF
15	TRBV7-2	TRBJ1-4	CASSADREANEKLFF
18	TRBV29-1	TRBJ2-1	CSVGGIGGRAPSYNEQFF
12	TRBV12-3/TRBV12-4	TRBJ1-5	CATGPGVQPQHF
16	TRBV7-2	TRBJ2-7	CASSFRSGTGGIEQYF
12	TRBV10-3	TRBJ2-5	CAIGTSGETQYF
14	TRBV7-2	TRBJ1-2	CASSSGTGESGYTF
15	TRBV7-8	TRBJ2-1	CASSLETPASGTRNF
13	TRBV28	TRBJ2-7	CASSSLRGSEQYF
14	TRBV27	TRBJ1-6	CASRIQGAHSPLHF
13	TRBV10-3	TRBJ1-1	CAITNPTGKEAFF